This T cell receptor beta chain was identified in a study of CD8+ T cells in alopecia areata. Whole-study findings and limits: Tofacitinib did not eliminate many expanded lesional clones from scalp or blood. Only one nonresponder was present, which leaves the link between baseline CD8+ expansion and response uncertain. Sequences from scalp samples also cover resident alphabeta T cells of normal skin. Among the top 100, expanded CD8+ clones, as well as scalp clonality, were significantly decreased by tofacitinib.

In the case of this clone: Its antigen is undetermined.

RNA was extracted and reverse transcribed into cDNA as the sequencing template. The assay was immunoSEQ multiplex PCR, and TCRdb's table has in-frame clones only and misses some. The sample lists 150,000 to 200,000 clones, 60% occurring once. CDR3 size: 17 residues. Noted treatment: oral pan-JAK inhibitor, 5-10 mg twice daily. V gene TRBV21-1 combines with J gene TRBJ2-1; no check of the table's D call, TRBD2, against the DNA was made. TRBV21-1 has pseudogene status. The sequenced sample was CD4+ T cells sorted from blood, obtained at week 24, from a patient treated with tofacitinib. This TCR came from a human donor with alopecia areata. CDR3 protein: CASSFGTSGGSPNEQFF. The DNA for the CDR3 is TGTGCCAGCAGCTTCGGGACTAGCGGGGGAAGTCCCAATGAGCAGTTCTTC.